Listed below are T cell receptor beta chains from one sample, sequenced in a study of cytomegalovirus exposure and HLA in healthy donors. The data were produced by immunoSEQ multiplex PCR, yet TCRdb's version contains in-frame clones alone and is incomplete. Of over 100,000 clones listed, 84% were seen once; the top ten hold around 3%. What was sequenced was PBMCs. The source is a woman aged 18-29 years in good health and CMV-seropositive. The CDR3 runs from the conserved cysteine through the conserved F or W. Clone size is stated in some rows and not others, as once, few, many or a class when expanded.

V gene | clone size | CDR3 protein
TRBV4-1 | . | CASSPAASGGKTYEQYF
TRBV27 | . | CASSFTGGQAFF
TRBV5-1 | few | CASSLGGREQYF
TRBV25-1 | . | CASSGSGSTDTQYF
TRBV10-1 | . | CASREGEDEKLFF
TRBV6-5 | . | CASSLGQGLYNEQFF
TRBV19 | . | CASTGTLNTEAFF
TRBV10-3 | . | CAIGQEGQETQYF
TRBV27 | . | CASSLFYDSASGGRSNTGELFF
TRBV5-6 | . | CASSLRFRQGFRDEQFF
TRBV5-1 | . | CASTRDRGNSPLHF
TRBV5-8 | . | CASSLGTGGGLGNTIYF
TRBV11-2 | . | CASSPEVGTDYTDTQYF
TRBV9 | . | CASSVGALNTEAFF
TRBV27 | . | CASSAATGGTYEQYF
TRBV29-1 | . | CSVHGTSEFAEQFF
TRBV2 | . | CASNGFEAETQYF
TRBV30 | . | CAWSEGAWKPQHF
TRBV15 | . | CATSRSMAGEQFF
TRBV4-1 | . | CASSSASRPYNEQFF
TRBV29-1 | . | CSGGDSWGAQYF
TRBV11-1 | few | CASSQLAGVFGEQFF
TRBV5-6 | few | CASSTEETGMNTEAFF
TRBV19 | . | CASSMGDRVNTEAFF
TRBV2 | once | CASSPGLEETQYF